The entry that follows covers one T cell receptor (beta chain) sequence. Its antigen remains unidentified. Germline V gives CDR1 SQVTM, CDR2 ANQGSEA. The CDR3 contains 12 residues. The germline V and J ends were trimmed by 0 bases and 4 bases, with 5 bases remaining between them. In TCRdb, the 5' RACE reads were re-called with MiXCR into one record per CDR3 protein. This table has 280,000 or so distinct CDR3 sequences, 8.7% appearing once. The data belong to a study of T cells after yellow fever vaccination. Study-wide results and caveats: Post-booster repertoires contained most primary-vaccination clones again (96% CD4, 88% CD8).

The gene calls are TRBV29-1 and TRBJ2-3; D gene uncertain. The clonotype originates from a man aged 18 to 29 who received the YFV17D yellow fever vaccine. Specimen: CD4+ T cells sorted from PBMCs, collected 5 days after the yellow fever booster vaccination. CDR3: CSVEDPADTQYF. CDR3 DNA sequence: TGCAGCGTTGAAGATCCGGCAGATACGCAGTATTTT.